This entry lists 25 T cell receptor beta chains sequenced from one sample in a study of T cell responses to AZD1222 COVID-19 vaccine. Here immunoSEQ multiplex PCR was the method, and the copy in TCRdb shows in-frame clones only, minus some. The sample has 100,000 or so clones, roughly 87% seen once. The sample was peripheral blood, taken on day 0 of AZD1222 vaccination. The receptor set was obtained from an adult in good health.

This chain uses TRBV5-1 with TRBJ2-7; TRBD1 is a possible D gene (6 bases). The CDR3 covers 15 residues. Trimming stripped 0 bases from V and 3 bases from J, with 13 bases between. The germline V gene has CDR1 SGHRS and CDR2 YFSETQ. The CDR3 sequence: CASSLGRGTHYEQYF. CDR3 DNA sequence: TGCGCCAGCAGCTTGGGCAGGGGCACTCACTACGAGCAGTACTTC.

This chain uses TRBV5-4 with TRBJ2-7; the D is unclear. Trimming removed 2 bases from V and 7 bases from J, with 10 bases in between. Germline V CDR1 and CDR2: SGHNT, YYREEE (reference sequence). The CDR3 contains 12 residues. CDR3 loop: CASSFGSWEQYF. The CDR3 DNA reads TGTGCCAGCAGCTTCGGTAGCTGGGAGCAGTACTTC.

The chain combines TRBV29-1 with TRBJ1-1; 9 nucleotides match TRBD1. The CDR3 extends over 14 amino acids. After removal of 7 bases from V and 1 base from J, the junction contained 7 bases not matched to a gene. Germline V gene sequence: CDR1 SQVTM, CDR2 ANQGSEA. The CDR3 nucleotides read TGCAGCGCTGCAACAGGGGGCCGGAACACTGAAGCTTTCTTT. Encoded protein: CSAATGGRNTEAFF.

The chain's CDR3 is CATSTGTAGNTIYF. The CDR3 DNA sequence: TGTGCCACCAGCACCGGGACAGCAGGAAACACCATATATTTT. The V and J genes are TRBV15 and TRBJ1-3; the match to TRBD1 covers 7 bases. CDR3 length equals 14 residues. Trimming removed 4 bases from V and 4 bases from J; junction bases left unmatched: 4. Per the germline V gene, CDR1 is LNHNV and CDR2 is YYDKDF (reference sequence).

The CDR3 coding sequence is TGTGCCAGCAGCTTAGGGCCTGGAAACACCATATATTTT. As protein: CASSLGPGNTIYF. The V gene is TRBV13, the J gene TRBJ1-3, with D unclear. The V gene lost 0 bases and the J gene lost 2 bases, with 2 bases spanning the gap. CDR3 length: 13 amino acids. Germline loops: CDR1 PRHDT, CDR2 FYEKMQ (reference sequence).

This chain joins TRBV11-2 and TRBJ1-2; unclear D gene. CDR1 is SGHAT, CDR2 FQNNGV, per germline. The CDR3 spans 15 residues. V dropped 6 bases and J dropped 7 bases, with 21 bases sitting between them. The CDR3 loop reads CASRGLAGALSGYTF. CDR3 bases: TGTGCCAGCAGAGGATTGGCAGGAGCTCTTTCTGGCTACACCTTC.

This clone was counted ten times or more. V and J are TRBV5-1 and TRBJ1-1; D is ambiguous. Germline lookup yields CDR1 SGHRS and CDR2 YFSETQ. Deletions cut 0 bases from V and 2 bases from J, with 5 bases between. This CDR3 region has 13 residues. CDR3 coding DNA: TGCGCCAGCAGCTTGGTGATAAACACTGAAGCTTTCTTT. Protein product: CASSLVINTEAFF. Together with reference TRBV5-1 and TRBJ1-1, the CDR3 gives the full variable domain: KAGVTQTPRYLIKTRGQQVTLSCSPISGHRSVSWYQQTPGQGLQFLFEYFSETQRNKGNFPGRFSGRQFSNSRSEMNVSTLELGDSALYLCASSLVINTEAFFGQGTRLTVV.

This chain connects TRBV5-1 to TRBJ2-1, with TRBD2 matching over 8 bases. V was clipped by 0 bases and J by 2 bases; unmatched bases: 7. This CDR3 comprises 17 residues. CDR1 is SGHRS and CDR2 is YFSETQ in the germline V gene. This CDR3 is CASSLGSAGATYNEQFF. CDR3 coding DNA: TGCGCCAGCAGCTTGGGGTCAGCGGGGGCAACCTACAATGAGCAGTTCTTC.

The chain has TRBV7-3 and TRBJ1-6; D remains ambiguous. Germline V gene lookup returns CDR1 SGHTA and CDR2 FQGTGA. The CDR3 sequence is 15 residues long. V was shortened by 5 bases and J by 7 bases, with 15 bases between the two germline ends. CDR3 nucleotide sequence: TGTGCCAGCAGCCCAGGCACTTTGAGAAATTCACCCCTCCACTTT. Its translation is CASSPGTLRNSPLHF.

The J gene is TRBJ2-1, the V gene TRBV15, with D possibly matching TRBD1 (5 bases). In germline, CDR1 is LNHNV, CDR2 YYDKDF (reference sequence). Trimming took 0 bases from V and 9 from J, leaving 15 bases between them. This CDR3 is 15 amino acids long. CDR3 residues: CATSRDRAPLSEQFF. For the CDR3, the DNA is TGTGCCACCAGCAGAGACAGGGCACCCCTGAGTGAGCAGTTCTTC.

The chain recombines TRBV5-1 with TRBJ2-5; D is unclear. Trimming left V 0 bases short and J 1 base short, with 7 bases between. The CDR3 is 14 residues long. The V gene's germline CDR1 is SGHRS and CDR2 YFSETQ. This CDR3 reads CASSLAVGQETQYF. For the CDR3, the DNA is TGCGCCAGCAGCTTGGCCGTGGGCCAAGAGACCCAGTACTTC.

Here the CDR3 reads CASSLDLGNTIYF. In nucleotides, the CDR3 is TGTGCCAGCAGCTTGGACTTAGGAAACACCATATATTTT. V usage is TRBV7-8 and J usage is TRBJ1-3; D gene unclear. In germline, CDR1 is SGHVS, CDR2 FQNEAQ. This CDR3 is built from 13 residues. The V and J ends lost 3 bases and 4 bases respectively, with 7 bases between them.

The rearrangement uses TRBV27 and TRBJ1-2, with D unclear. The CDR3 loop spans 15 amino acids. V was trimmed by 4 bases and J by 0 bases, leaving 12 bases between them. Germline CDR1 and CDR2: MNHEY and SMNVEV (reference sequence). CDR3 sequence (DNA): TGTGCCAGCAGTTCCTCGTCGACCTCTAACTATGGCTACACCTTC. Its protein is CASSSSSTSNYGYTF.

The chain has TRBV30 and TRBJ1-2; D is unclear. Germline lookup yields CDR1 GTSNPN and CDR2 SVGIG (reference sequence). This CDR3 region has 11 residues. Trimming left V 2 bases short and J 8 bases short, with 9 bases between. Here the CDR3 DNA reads TGTGCCTGGAGTAGGGTTCCCGGCTACACCTTC. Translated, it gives CAWSRVPGYTF.

CDR3 residues: CASSLYNEQFF. The CDR3 nucleotides read TGTGCCAGCAGCCTCTACAATGAGCAGTTCTTC. V gene TRBV5-6 combines with J gene TRBJ2-1; D is uncertain. Germline V gene sequence: CDR1 SGHDT, CDR2 YYEEEE. The CDR3 is 11 residues long. With 4 bases removed from V and 3 bases from J, the gap between germline ends came to 2 bases. The entire variable domain, with the rest obtained from reference TRBV5-6 and TRBJ2-1, is as follows: DAGVTQSPTHLIKTRGQQVTLRCSPKSGHDTVSWYQQALGQGPQFIFQYYEEEERQRGNFPDRFSGHQFPNYSSELNVNALLLGDSALYLCASSLYNEQFFGPGTRLTVL.

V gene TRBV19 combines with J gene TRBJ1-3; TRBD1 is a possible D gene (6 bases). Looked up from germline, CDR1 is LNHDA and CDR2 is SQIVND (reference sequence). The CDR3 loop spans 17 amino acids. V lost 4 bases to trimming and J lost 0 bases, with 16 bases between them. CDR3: CASSTGAGGRSGNTIYF. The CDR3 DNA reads TGTGCCAGTAGTACGGGGGCAGGAGGCCGCTCTGGAAACACCATATATTTT.

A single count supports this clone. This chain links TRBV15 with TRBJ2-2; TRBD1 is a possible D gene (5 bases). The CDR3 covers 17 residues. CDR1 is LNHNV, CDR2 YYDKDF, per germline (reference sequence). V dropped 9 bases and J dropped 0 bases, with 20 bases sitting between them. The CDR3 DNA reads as TGTGCCACGGACGACGGATACCGGACATCGAACACCGGGGAGCTGTTTTTT. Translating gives CATDDGYRTSNTGELFF.

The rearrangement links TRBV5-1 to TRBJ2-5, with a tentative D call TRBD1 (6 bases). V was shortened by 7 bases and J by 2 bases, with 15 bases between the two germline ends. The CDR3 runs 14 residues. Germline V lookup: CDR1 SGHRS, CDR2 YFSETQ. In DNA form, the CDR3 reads TGCGCCAGCGGGCTTACAGGGTGGCAAGAGACCCAGTACTTC. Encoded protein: CASGLTGWQETQYF. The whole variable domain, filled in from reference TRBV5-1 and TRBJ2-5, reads KAGVTQTPRYLIKTRGQQVTLSCSPISGHRSVSWYQQTPGQGLQFLFEYFSETQRNKGNFPGRFSGRQFSNSRSEMNVSTLELGDSALYLCASGLTGWQETQYFGPGTRLLVL.

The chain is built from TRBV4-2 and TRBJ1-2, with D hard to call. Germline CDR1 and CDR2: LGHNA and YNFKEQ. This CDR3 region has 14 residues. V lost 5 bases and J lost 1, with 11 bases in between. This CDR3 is CASSSLGGNYGYTF. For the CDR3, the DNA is TGTGCCAGCAGCAGTTTGGGCGGTAACTATGGCTACACCTTC.

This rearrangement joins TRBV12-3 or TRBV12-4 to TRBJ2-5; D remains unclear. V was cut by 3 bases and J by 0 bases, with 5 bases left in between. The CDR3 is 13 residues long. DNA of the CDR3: TGTGCCAGCAGTTTGAACGACCAAGAGACCCAGTACTTC. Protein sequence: CASSLNDQETQYF.

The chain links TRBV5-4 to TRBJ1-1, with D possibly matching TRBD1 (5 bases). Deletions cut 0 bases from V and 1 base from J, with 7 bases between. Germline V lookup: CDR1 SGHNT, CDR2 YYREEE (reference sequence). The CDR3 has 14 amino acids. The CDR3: CASSLAGANTEAFF. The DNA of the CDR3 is TGTGCCAGCAGCTTGGCTGGGGCGAACACTGAAGCTTTCTTT.

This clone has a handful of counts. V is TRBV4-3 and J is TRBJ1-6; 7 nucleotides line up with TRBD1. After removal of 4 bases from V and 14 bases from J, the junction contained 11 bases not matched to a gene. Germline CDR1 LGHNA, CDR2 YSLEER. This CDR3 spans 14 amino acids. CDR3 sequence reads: CASSLAVPGGSLHF. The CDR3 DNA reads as TGCGCCAGCAGCCTCGCCGTTCCAGGGGGGTCCCTCCACTTT.

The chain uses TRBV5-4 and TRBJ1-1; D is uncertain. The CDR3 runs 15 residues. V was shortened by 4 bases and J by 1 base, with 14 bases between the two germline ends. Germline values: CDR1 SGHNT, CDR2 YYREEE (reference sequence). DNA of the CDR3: TGTGCCAGCAGCCCCTCTCGGGGAAAGAACACTGAAGCTTTCTTT. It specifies CASSPSRGKNTEAFF.

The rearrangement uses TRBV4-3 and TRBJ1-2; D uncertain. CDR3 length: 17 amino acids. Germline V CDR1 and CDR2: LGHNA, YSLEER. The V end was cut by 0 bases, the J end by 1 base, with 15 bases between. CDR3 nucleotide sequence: TGCGCCAGCAGCCAAGATCTATGGAAAGGGTTTAACTATGGCTACACCTTC. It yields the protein CASSQDLWKGFNYGYTF.

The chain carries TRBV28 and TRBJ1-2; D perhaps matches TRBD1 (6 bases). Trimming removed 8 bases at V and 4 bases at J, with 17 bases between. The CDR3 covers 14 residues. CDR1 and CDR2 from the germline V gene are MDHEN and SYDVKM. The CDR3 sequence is CASVGRQAIYGYTF. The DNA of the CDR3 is TGTGCCAGCGTGGGGAGACAGGCTATCTATGGCTACACCTTC.